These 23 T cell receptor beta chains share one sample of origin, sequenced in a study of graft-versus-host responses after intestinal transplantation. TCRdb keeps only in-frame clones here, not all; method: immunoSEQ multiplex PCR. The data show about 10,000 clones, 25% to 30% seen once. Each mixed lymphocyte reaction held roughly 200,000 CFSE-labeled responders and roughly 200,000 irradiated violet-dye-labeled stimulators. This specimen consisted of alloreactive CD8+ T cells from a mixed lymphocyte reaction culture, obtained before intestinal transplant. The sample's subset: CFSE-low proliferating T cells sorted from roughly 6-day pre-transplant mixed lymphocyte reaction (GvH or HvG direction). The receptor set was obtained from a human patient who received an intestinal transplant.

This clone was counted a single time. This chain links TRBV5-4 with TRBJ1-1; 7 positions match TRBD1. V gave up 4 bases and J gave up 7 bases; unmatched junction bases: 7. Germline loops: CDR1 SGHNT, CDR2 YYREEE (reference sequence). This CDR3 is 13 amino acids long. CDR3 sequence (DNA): TGTGCCAGCAGCACGGACAGGTTAATTGAAGCTTTCTTT. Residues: CASSTDRLIEAFF.

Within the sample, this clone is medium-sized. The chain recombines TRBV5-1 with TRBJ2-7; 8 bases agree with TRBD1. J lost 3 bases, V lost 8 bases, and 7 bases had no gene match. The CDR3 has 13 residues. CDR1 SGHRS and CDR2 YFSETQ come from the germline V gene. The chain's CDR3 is CARTGVPYYEQYF. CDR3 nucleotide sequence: TGCGCCAGGACAGGGGTGCCATACTACGAGCAGTACTTC.

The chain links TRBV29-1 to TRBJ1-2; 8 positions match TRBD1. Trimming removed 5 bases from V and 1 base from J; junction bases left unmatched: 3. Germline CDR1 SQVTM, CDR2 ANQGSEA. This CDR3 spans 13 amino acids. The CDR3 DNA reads TGCAGCGTTCTACAGGGGGATAACTATGGCTACACCTTC. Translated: CSVLQGDNYGYTF.

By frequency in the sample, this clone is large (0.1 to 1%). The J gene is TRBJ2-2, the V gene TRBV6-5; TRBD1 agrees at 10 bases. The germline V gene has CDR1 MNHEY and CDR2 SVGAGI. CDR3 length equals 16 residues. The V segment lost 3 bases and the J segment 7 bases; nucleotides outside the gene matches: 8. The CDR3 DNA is TGTGCCAGCAGTTATTTCGGGACAGGGGCGGGCGGGGAGCTGTTTTTT. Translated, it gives CASSYFGTGAGGELFF.

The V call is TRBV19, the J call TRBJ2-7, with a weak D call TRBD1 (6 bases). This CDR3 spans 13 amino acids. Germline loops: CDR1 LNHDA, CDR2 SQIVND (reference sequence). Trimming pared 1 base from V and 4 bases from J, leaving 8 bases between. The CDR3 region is CASSIGTAYEQYF. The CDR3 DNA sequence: TGTGCCAGTAGTATAGGGACAGCTTACGAGCAGTACTTC.

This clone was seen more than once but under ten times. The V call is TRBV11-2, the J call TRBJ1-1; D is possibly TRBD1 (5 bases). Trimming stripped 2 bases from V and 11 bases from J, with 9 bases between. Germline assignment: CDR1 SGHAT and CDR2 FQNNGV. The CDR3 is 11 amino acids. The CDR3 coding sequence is TGTGCCAGCAGCTTACAGGGAATGGCTTTCTTT. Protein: CASSLQGMAFF. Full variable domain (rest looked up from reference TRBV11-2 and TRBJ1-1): EAGVAQSPRYKIIEKRQSVAFWCNPISGHATLYWYQQILGQGPKLLIQFQNNGVVDDSQLPKDRFSAERLKGVDSTLKIQPAKLEDSAVYLCASSLQGMAFFGQGTRLTVV.

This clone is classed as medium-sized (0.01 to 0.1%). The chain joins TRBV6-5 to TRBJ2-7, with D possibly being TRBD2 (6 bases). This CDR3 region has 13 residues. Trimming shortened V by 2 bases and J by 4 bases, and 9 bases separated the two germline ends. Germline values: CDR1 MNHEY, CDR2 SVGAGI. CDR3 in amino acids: CASSYGSGYEQYF. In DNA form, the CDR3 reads TGTGCCAGCAGTTACGGGAGCGGGTACGAGCAGTACTTC.

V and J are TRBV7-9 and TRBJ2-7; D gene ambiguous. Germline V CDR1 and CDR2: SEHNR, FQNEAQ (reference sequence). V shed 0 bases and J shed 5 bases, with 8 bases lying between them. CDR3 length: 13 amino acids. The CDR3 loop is CASSLALVDEQYF. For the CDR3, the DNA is TGTGCCAGCAGCTTAGCCCTAGTCGACGAGCAGTACTTC.

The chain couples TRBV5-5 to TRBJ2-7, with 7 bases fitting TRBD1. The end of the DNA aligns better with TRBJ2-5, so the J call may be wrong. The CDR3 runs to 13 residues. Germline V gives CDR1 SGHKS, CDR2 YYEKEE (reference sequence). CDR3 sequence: CASNIGQEETQYF. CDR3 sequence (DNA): TGTGCCAGCAACATCGGACAGGAAGAGACCCAGTACTTC.

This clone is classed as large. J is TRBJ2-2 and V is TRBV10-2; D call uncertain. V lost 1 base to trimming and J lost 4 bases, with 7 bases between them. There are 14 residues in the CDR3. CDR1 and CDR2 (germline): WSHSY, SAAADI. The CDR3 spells CASSEYFLTGELFF. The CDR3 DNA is TGCGCCAGCAGTGAGTACTTCCTCACCGGGGAGCTGTTTTTT.

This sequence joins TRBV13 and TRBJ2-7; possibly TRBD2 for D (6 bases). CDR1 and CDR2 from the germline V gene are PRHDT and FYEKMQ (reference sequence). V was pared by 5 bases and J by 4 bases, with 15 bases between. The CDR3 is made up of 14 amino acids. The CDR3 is CASSRSGGFYEQYF. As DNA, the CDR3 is TGTGCCAGCAGCCGATCCGGGGGTTTTTACGAGCAGTACTTC.

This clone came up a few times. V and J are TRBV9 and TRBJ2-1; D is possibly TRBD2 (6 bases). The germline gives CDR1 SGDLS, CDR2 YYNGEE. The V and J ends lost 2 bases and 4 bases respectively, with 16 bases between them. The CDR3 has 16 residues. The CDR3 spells CASSVPEGQIYNEQFF. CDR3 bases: TGTGCCAGCAGCGTGCCGGAGGGCCAGATTTACAATGAGCAGTTCTTC.

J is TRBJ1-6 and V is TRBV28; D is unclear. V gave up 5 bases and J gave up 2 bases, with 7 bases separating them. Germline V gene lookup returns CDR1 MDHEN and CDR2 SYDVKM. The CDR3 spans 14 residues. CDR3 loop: CASSHSTYNSPLHF. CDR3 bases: TGTGCCAGCAGTCACAGTACCTATAATTCACCCCTCCACTTT.

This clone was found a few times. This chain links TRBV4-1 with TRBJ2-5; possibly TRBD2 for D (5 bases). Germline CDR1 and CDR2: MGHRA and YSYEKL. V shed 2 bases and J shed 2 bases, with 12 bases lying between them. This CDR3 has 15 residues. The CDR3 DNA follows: TGCGCCAGCAGCCAAACTTCGGGATTACAAGAGACCCAGTACTTC. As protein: CASSQTSGLQETQYF.

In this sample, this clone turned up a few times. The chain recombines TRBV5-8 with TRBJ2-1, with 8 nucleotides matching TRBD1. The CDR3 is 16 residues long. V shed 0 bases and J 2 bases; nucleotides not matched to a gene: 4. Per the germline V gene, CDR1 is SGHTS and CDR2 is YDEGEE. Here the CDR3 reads CASSLGAGQAYNEQFF. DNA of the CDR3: TGTGCCAGCAGCTTGGGGGCGGGACAGGCCTACAATGAGCAGTTCTTC.

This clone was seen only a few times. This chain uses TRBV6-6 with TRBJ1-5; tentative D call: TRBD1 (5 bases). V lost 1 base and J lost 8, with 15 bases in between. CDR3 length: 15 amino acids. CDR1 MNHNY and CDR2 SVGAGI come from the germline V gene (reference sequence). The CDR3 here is CASSYLASGGEPQHF. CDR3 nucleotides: TGTGCCAGCAGTTACTTGGCGTCAGGAGGGGAGCCCCAGCATTTT.

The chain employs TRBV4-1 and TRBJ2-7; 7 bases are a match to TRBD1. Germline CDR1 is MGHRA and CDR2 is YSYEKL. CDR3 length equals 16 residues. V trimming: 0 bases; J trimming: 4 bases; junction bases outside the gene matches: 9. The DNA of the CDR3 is TGCGCCAGCAGCCAAGACTCCGTACAGGGGTTTTACGAGCAGTACTTC. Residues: CASSQDSVQGFYEQYF.

CDR3 DNA: TGTGCCAGCAGCTTAGTTTTGGGGGGGTTGCACACTGAAGCTTTCTTT. This codes for CASSLVLGGLHTEAFF. The rearrangement links TRBV13 to TRBJ1-1; a weak D match, TRBD1 (5 bases). Germline V gene lookup returns CDR1 PRHDT and CDR2 FYEKMQ (reference sequence). The CDR3 extends over 16 amino acids. Trimming shortened V by 1 base and J by 3 bases, and 15 bases separated the two germline ends.

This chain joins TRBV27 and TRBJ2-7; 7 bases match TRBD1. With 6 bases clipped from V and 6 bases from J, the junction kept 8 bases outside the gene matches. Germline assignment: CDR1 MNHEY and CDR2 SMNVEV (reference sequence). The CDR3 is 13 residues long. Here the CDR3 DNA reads TGTGCCAGCAGGCCGGGCCCAGGGGGCGAGCAGTACTTC. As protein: CASRPGPGGEQYF.

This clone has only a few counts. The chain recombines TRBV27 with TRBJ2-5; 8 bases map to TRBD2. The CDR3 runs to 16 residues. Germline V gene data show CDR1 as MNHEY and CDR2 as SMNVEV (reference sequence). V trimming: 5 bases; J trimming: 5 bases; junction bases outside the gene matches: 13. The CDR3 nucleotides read TGTGCCAGCAGTCAAACTGGGGCTAGCGGGTGGGAGACCCAGTACTTC. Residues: CASSQTGASGWETQYF.

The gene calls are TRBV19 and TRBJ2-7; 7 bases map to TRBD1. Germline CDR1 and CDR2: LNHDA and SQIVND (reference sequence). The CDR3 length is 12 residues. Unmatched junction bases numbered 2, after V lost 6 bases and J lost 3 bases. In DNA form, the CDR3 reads TGTGCCAGTAGCCGGGACAGCTACGAGCAGTACTTC. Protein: CASSRDSYEQYF.

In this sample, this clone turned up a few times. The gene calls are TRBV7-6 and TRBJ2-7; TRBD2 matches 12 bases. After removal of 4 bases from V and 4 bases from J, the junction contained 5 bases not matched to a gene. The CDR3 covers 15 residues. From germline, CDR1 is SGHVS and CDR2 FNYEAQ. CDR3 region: CASSSSSGGAYEQYF. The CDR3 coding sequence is TGTGCCAGCAGCTCCTCTAGCGGGGGGGCGTACGAGCAGTACTTC.

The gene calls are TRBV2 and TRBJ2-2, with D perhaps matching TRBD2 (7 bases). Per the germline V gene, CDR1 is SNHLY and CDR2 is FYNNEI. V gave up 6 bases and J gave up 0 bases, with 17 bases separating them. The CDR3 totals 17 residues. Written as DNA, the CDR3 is TGTGCCAGCAGAGAGCAAGGCGGGGGCTCGAACACCGGGGAGCTGTTTTTT. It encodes CASREQGGGSNTGELFF.